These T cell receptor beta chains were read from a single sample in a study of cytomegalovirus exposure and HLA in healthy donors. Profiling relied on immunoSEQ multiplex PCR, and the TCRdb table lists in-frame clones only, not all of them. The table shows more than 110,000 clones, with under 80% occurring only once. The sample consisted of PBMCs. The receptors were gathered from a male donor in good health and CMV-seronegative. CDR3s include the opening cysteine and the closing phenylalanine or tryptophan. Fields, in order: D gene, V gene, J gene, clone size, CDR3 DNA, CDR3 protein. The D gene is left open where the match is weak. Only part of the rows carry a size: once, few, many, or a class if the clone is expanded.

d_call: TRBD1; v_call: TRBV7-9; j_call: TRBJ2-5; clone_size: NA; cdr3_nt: TGTGCCAGCAACAGACAGGGGGCCCAAGAGACCCAGTACTTC; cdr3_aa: CASNRQGAQETQYF
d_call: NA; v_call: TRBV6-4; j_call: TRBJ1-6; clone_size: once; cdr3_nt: TGTGCCAGCAGTGACGGTGGACAGCAAGCACAATATAATTCACCCCTCCACTTT; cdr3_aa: CASSDGGQQAQYNSPLHF
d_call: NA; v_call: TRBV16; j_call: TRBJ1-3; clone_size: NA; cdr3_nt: TGTGCCAGCAGCTATGCAGGAGGATCTATCTCTGGAAACACCATATATTTT; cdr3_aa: CASSYAGGSISGNTIYF
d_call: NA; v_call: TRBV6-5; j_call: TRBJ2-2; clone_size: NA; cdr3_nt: TGTGCCAGCAGGCGCGGGCCCGGGGAGCTGTTTTTT; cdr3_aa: CASRRGPGELFF
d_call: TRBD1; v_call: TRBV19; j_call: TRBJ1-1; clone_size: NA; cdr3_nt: TGTGCCAGTAGACCGGACAGGGACACTGAAGCTTTCTTT; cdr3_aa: CASRPDRDTEAFF
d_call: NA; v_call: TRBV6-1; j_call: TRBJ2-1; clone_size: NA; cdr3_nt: TGTGCCAGCAGGATTGGGCCTTCTAATGAGCAGTTCTTC; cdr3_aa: CASRIGPSNEQFF
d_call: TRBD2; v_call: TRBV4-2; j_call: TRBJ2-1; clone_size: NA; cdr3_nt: TGTGCCAGCAGCCTAAGACTAGCGGGAGGACGGAATGAGCAGTTCTTC; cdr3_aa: CASSLRLAGGRNEQFF
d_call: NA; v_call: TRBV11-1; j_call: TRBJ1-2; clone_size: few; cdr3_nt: TGTGCCAGCAGTCCTAGGACGGCAGGGATGTATGGCTACACCTTC; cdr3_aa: CASSPRTAGMYGYTF
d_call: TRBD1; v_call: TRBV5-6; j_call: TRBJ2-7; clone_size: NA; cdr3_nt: TGTGCCAGCAGCTTGGGTGCAGGGGGCTACGAGCAGTACTTC; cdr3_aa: CASSLGAGGYEQYF
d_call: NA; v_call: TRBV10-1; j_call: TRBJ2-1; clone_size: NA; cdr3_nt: TGCGCCAGCAGTCCCTGCGTCATAATCTCCTACAATGAGCAGTTCTTC; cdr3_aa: CASSPCVIISYNEQFF
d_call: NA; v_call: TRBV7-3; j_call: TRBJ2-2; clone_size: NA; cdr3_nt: TGTGCCAGCAGCTTAACTCCGAGGATGGAGACCGGGGAGCTGTTTTTT; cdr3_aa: CASSLTPRMETGELFF
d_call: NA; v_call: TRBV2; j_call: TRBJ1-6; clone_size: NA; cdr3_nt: TGTGCCAGCAGTGAAGGCAGCCAGACAATTTATAATTCACCCCTCCACTTT; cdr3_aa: CASSEGSQTIYNSPLHF
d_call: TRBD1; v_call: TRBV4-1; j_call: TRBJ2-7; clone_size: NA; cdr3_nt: TGCGCCAGCAGCCAAGGGACAGGCCCCTACGAGCAGTACTTC; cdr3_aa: CASSQGTGPYEQYF
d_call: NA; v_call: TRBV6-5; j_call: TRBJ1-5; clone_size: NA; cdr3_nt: TGTGCCAGCAGCTCAGGGAAGAGCAATCAGCCCCAGCATTTT; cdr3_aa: CASSSGKSNQPQHF
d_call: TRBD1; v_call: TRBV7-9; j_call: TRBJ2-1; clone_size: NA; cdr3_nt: TGTGCCAGCAGCTCGGACAGGGAGTGGATCTTC; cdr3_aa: CASSSDREWIF
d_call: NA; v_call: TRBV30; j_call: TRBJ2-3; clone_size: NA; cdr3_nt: TGTGCCTGGAGTGTACCGGGGACAGATACGCAGTATTTT; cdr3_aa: CAWSVPGTDTQYF
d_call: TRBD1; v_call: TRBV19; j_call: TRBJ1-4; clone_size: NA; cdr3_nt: TGTGCCAGTAGCGAACAGGGGGCTGGTCGGGAAAAACTGTTTTTT; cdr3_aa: CASSEQGAGREKLFF
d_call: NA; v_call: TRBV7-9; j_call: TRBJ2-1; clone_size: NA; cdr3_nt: TGTGCCAGCAGCTTTCGCATCTCCCCGCAGGTTGAGCAGTTCTTC; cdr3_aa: CASSFRISPQVEQFF
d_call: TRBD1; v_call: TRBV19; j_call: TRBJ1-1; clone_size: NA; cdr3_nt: TGTGCCAGTAGTATAGAGCAAAGGACAGGGCGACGTATTACTGAAGCTTTCTTT; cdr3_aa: CASSIEQRTGRRITEAFF
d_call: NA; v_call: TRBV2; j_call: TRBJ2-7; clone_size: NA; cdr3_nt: TGTGCCAGCAGTGGGGGCGGAACTTACTACGAGCAGTACTTC; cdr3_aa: CASSGGGTYYEQYF
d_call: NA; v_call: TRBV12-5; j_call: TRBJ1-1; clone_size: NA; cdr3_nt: TGTGCTAGTGGTTTCCAGGGGACGAACACTGAAGCTTTCTTT; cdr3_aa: CASGFQGTNTEAFF
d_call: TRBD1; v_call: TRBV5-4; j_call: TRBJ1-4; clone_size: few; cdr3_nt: TGTGCCAGCAGCTTGTGGGGGACAGGGAATGAAAAACTGTTTTTT; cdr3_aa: CASSLWGTGNEKLFF
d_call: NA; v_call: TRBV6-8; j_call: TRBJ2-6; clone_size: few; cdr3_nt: TGTGCCAGCAGTTACGACGGCATTAACTTGACTGCTGGGGCCAACGTCCTGACTTTC; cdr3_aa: CASSYDGINLTAGANVLTF
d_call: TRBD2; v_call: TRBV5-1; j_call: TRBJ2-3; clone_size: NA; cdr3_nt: TGCGCCAGCAGCTCGGGACTAGCGGGGAGCACAGATACGCAGTACTTT; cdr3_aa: CASSSGLAGSTDTQYF
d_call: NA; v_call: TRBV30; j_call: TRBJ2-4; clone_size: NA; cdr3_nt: TGTGCCTGGAGTGAGGCAGGCTCATCAAACATTCAGTACTTC; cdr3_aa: CAWSEAGSSNIQYF
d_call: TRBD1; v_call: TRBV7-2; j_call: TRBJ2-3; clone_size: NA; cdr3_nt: TGTGCCAGCAGCCCACAGACAGGGTACACAGATACGCAGTATTTT; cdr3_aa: CASSPQTGYTDTQYF
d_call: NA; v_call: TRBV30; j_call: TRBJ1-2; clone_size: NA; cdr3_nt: TGTGCCTCCCCCCGTACAGTGAACTATGGCTACACCTTC; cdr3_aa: CASPRTVNYGYTF
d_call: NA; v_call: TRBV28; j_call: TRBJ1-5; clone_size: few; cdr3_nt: TGTGCCAGCCAGTCAACATCGCAGCCCCAGCATTTT; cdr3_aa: CASQSTSQPQHF
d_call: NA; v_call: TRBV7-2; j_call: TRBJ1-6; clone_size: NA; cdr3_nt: TGTGCCAGCAGACAGGAGTATTCACCCCTCCACTTT; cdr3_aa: CASRQEYSPLHF